This T cell receptor (beta chain) originates from a study of blood T cells in healthy people across ages. This clonotype has only one observation. Its antigen remains unidentified. The germline V gene encodes CDR1 SGHRS and CDR2 YFSETQ. Deletions cut 4 bases from V and 7 bases from J, with 20 bases between. The CDR3 extends over 16 amino acids. Points from the study as a whole: It was held that diversity estimates obtained from one million T cells represented underestimates.

The authors ran a second PCR of roughly 7 to 11 cycles using a sample-barcoded 5' primer and a J-beta primer mix. CDR3-containing paired-end reads numbered at least 2.5 million in each sample. MiXCR, run by TCRdb on the 5' RACE reads, gives a single entry per CDR3 protein. The sample contains some 1.4 million distinct CDR3 sequences, roughly 40% of which appear only once. Extraction of total RNA produced a minimum of 5.5 micrograms from each sample. The TCR originated in a woman aged 18-29 years in good health. Sequenced input: blood. The chain employs TRBV5-1 and TRBJ1-4, with D perhaps TRBD1 (5 bases). The CDR3 protein is CASSGGPASEGEKLFF. The CDR3 nucleotides read TGCGCCAGCAGCGGGGGTCCAGCATCCGAGGGTGAAAAACTGTTTTTT.